The count of the clone carrying this T cell receptor beta chain is one. The target antigen is unknown. These data originate in a study of regulatory T cells in long-lasting Graves disease. Overall study: Patients with persistent Graves' disease had over 5 years of antithyroid drugs and persistent TSH receptor antibodies.

Looked up from germline, CDR1 is SGHRS and CDR2 is YFSETQ. The V end was cut by 6 bases, the J end by 2 bases, with 17 bases between. The CDR3 runs 15 residues. Time point defined: persistent/refractory GD, antithyroid drugs over 5 years with positive TRAb. The TCR library used RNA extracted from PBMCs. Patient provenance is recorded as an endocrinology department in Xi'an, China. To make TCR beta libraries, researchers used iRepertoire HTBI primers and Arm-PCR of CDR3 regions. TCRdb itself ran the multiplex PCR reads through MiXCR, one entry per CDR3 protein. The table lists around 500,000 distinct CDR3 sequences, under 25% of them singletons. Study-wide results and caveats: Persistent Graves' patients showed a TCR diversity that was lower than that of newly diagnosed ones.

Here the sequenced sample was peripheral blood mononuclear cells (PBMCs), taken when the disease was refractory, from a patient treated with antithyroid drugs. The clonotype comes from a female donor with Graves disease. This chain joins TRBV5-1 and TRBJ2-5, with a weak D call TRBD1 (6 bases). This CDR3 is CASKGLGAGQETQYF. CDR3 bases: TGCGCCAGCAAGGGCCTGGGGGCGGGTCAAGAGACCCAGTACTTC.